This record looks at one TCR beta chain sequence and its context. Antigen unknown. These data come from a study of cytomegalovirus exposure and HLA in healthy donors. Study-wide points: Most TCR beta V segments were productive about 90% or about 30% of the time in an earlier analysis.

The PCR ran on 60 Vbeta and 13 Jbeta primers. Sequencing used immunoSEQ multiplex PCR; TCRdb keeps in-frame clones, though not all of them. There are approximately 150,000 clones in the sample; over 65% occur only once, and around 13% lies in the top ten. CDR3 length equals 15 residues. V was clipped by 2 bases and J by 6 bases; unmatched bases: 6. CDR1 is SGDLS, CDR2 YYNGEE, per germline. This sequence was found in a man aged 40-50 years in good health and CMV-seropositive. This sequence joins TRBV9 and TRBJ1-5; 9 positions agree with TRBD1. Sample: PBMCs. The CDR3 nucleotides read TGTGCCAGCAGCGTTTCCGGGACAGGGCTTCAGCCCCAGCATTTT. This translates into CASSVSGTGLQPQHF.